The 25 T cell receptor beta chains below come from one sample, sequenced in a study of OX40 agonist ivuxolimab in advanced cancers. The protocol was immunoSEQ multiplex PCR, while the TCRdb copy is restricted to in-frame clones and leaves out a portion. The sample has roughly 65,000 clones, approximately 80% seen once. The material sequenced was CD4+ or CD8+ T cells sorted from blood, taken in a trial of the OX40 agonist ivuxolimab. The receptors shown here come from an adult with an advanced solid tumor such as melanoma, head and neck, liver or kidney cancer.

This sequence joins TRBV2 and TRBJ2-7; D may be TRBD1 (5 bases). The CDR3 is 14 amino acids. Germline-derived CDR1 and CDR2 are SNHLY and FYNNEI. V was trimmed by 6 bases and J by 8 bases, leaving 20 bases between them. CDR3 sequence reads: CASSAGPAGAQQYF. The CDR3 DNA is TGTGCCAGCAGCGCTGGACCCGCTGGGGCTCAGCAGTACTTC.

The sample holds one count of this clone. The rearrangement uses TRBV6-5 and TRBJ2-3; D is unclear. The V gene's germline CDR1 is MNHEY and CDR2 SVGAGI. Trimming pared 5 bases from V and 5 bases from J, leaving 8 bases between. The CDR3 loop spans 12 amino acids. The CDR3 region is CASSPFGDTQYF. Written as DNA, the CDR3 is TGTGCCAGCAGTCCCTTTGGAGATACGCAGTATTTT.

This clone was found once. This rearrangement joins TRBV11-3 to TRBJ2-3; weak D call: TRBD1 (5 bases). The CDR3 consists of 14 residues. Trimming stripped 5 bases from V and 6 bases from J, with 15 bases between. Germline assignment: CDR1 SGHNT and CDR2 YENEEA. The CDR3 sequence is CASSLGHGLDTQYF. CDR3 sequence (DNA): TGTGCCAGCAGCCTAGGACACGGGTTGGATACGCAGTATTTT.

This clone was seen just once. The rearrangement uses TRBV25-1 and TRBJ2-1, with D possibly matching TRBD1 (6 bases). The V end lost 1 base, the J end lost 9 bases, and 10 bases lay between the germline ends. The CDR3 contains 13 residues. CDR1 is MGHDK, CDR2 SYGVNS, per germline. CDR3 coding DNA: TGTGCCAGCAGTGAATCAGGGGATGGTGAGCAGTTCTTC. Its translation: CASSESGDGEQFF.

The V call is TRBV30, the J call TRBJ2-5; TRBD1 might be the D (6 bases). V was clipped by 4 bases and J by 5 bases, with 14 bases between them. The CDR3 is made up of 13 amino acids. Germline CDR1 GTSNPN, CDR2 SVGIG (reference sequence). The CDR3 is CAWTPGQGETQYF. The CDR3 DNA reads TGTGCCTGGACCCCGGGGCAGGGGGAGACCCAGTACTTC.

The chain employs TRBV4-3 and TRBJ2-2, with D possibly being TRBD1 or TRBD2 (5 bases each). Germline V gene lookup returns CDR1 LGHNA and CDR2 YSLEER. Between the trimmed V and J ends, which lost 0 bases and 5 bases, there was a span of 19 bases. This CDR3 region has 18 residues. The CDR3 is CASSQEGGQGVMTGELFF. The DNA for the CDR3 is TGCGCCAGCAGCCAAGAGGGCGGGCAGGGAGTGATGACCGGGGAGCTGTTTTTT.

The chain carries TRBV18 and TRBJ2-5; unclear D gene. The CDR3 is made up of 18 amino acids. V shed 3 bases and J shed 2 bases, with 22 bases lying between them. The germline V gene encodes CDR1 KGHSH and CDR2 LQKENI. The DNA of the CDR3 is TGTGCCAGCTCACCCCCCCTTAGCAGACGATTAAGTCAAGAGACCCAGTACTTC. Its protein is CASSPPLSRRLSQETQYF. Using reference TRBV18 and TRBJ2-5 for the parts outside the CDR3, the full variable domain is NAGVMQNPRHLVRRRGQEARLRCSPMKGHSHVYWYRQLPEEGLKFMVYLQKENIIDESGMPKERFSAEFPKEGPSILRIQQVVRGDSAAYFCASSPPLSRRLSQETQYFGPGTRLLVL.

This clone was observed a few times. The V and J genes are TRBV4-3 and TRBJ2-2; no definite D call. Trimming cost V 0 bases and J 9 bases, with 11 bases left between them. The CDR3 is made up of 14 amino acids. Per the germline V gene, CDR1 is LGHNA and CDR2 is YSLEER. CDR3 in DNA: TGCGCCAGCAGCCAAGAAACGGAAAAACGGGAGCTGTTTTTT. Translated, it gives CASSQETEKRELFF.

The table lists this clone with a count of one. The chain employs TRBV28 and TRBJ1-1; 8 bases line up with TRBD1. Germline V gene sequence: CDR1 MDHEN, CDR2 SYDVKM. The CDR3 covers 14 residues. V was clipped by 4 bases and J by 5 bases; unmatched bases: 6. The CDR3 DNA reads TGTGCCAGCAGTTCCGACAGGGGAGGAACTGAAGCTTTCTTT. Translated: CASSSDRGGTEAFF.

The chain recombines TRBV15 with TRBJ1-6; D is uncertain. Germline V gives CDR1 LNHNV, CDR2 YYDKDF (reference sequence). The CDR3 totals 13 residues. V was clipped by 1 base and J by 9 bases, with 7 bases between them. CDR3 sequence reads: CATSRVRVSPLHF. The CDR3 DNA is TGTGCCACCAGCAGAGTAAGGGTTTCACCCCTCCACTTT.

V and J are TRBV5-8 and TRBJ2-7; maybe TRBD2 (5 bases). This CDR3 is built from 13 residues. The germline gives CDR1 SGHTS, CDR2 YDEGEE. V lost 2 bases, J lost 6 bases, and 12 bases lay in between. CDR3: CASSFERLSEQYF. The CDR3, as DNA: TGTGCCAGCAGCTTCGAGCGGCTAAGCGAGCAGTACTTC.

The chain employs TRBV30 and TRBJ1-1; 7 bases map to TRBD1. This CDR3 has 13 residues. Germline assignment: CDR1 GTSNPN and CDR2 SVGIG (reference sequence). Trimming removed 8 bases from V and 8 bases from J; junction bases left unmatched: 14. Written as DNA, the CDR3 is TGTGCCCGGGACAGACTTTCGTTCGGAGAAGCTTTCTTT. This codes for CARDRLSFGEAFF.

The rearrangement joins TRBV27 to TRBJ2-3; tentatively, D is TRBD1 (5 bases). The CDR3 spans 15 residues. Trimming took 5 bases from V and 2 from J, leaving 14 bases between them. The germline V gene encodes CDR1 MNHEY and CDR2 SMNVEV (reference sequence). CDR3 residues: CASSPLTANTDTQYF. In DNA, the CDR3 is TGTGCCAGCAGTCCACTGACAGCAAACACAGATACGCAGTATTTT.

This rearrangement joins TRBV27 to TRBJ2-1; TRBD2 matches at 8 bases. Looked up from germline, CDR1 is MNHEY and CDR2 is SMNVEV (reference sequence). V was pared by 6 bases and J by 7 bases, with 5 bases of the junction left unmatched. The CDR3 contains 13 residues. The CDR3 here is CASSVAGWNEQFF. The DNA for the CDR3 is TGTGCCAGCAGCGTAGCGGGATGGAATGAGCAGTTCTTC.

This clone appeared a single time. This rearrangement joins TRBV19 to TRBJ2-1; 11 bases are shared with TRBD2. V dropped 3 bases and J dropped 7; count of bases not matched to a gene: 8. Germline V gene lookup returns CDR1 LNHDA and CDR2 SQIVND (reference sequence). This CDR3 has 16 amino acids. The CDR3 is CASSISGRAIRNEQFF. CDR3 in DNA: TGTGCCAGTAGTATTAGCGGGAGGGCTATCCGGAATGAGCAGTTCTTC.

A few counts support this clone. This chain joins TRBV5-6 and TRBJ1-1, with D possibly being TRBD1 (6 bases). The V gene lost 4 bases and the J gene lost 1 base, with 20 bases spanning the gap. The CDR3 sequence is 17 residues long. Per the germline V gene, CDR1 is SGHDT and CDR2 is YYEEEE. Written as DNA, the CDR3 is TGTGCCAGCAGCCCGGCTCAGGGGTGGTTTTGGAACACTGAAGCTTTCTTT. Its protein is CASSPAQGWFWNTEAFF. Variable domain in full (rest from reference TRBV5-6 and TRBJ1-1): DAGVTQSPTHLIKTRGQQVTLRCSPKSGHDTVSWYQQALGQGPQFIFQYYEEEERQRGNFPDRFSGHQFPNYSSELNVNALLLGDSALYLCASSPAQGWFWNTEAFFGQGTRLTVV.

This clone was seen a few times. This chain connects TRBV9 to TRBJ1-1; no definite D call. CDR1 and CDR2 from the germline V gene are SGDLS and YYNGEE. With 0 bases removed from V and 3 bases from J, the gap between germline ends came to 9 bases. The CDR3 contains 14 residues. CDR3 amino acids: CASSVGVGDTEAFF. The CDR3 DNA reads TGTGCCAGCAGCGTAGGTGTTGGAGACACTGAAGCTTTCTTT.

V usage is TRBV11-2 and J usage is TRBJ2-5, with D perhaps TRBD2 (5 bases). The CDR3 runs 13 residues. Germline V gives CDR1 SGHAT, CDR2 FQNNGV. The ends were cut back, 0 bases at V and 10 bases at J, with 12 bases in the middle. CDR3 nucleotide sequence: TGTGCCAGCAGCTTAGAAAAAGGCGGACTCCAGTACTTC. Translated, it gives CASSLEKGGLQYF.

V and J are TRBV19 and TRBJ2-2; D is ambiguous. Germline CDR1 reads LNHDA; CDR2 reads SQIVND (reference sequence). Trimming left V 6 bases short and J 6 bases short, with 8 bases between. The CDR3 totals 12 residues. The CDR3 coding sequence is TGTGCCAGTAGCGACCTGGCCGGGGAGCTGTTTTTT. Translating gives CASSDLAGELFF.

V is TRBV5-6 and J is TRBJ2-1; D call uncertain. This CDR3 has 12 residues. Germline CDR1 reads SGHDT; CDR2 reads YYEEEE. V gave up 0 bases and J gave up 7 bases, with 5 bases separating them. CDR3 bases: TGTGCCAGCAGCTTGGTAGAAAATGAGCAGTTCTTC. It is translated as CASSLVENEQFF.

This rearrangement joins TRBV9 to TRBJ1-3; D might be TRBD1 (5 bases). CDR3 length: 16 amino acids. Germline V gene lookup returns CDR1 SGDLS and CDR2 YYNGEE. Trimming left V 4 bases short and J 0 bases short, with 14 bases between. CDR3 region: CASSLTGALSGNTIYF. The CDR3 DNA follows: TGTGCCAGCAGCTTGACCGGGGCCCTCTCTGGAAACACCATATATTTT.

The V gene is TRBV19, the J gene TRBJ1-5; D unclear. From germline, CDR1 is LNHDA and CDR2 SQIVND (reference sequence). The CDR3 contains 13 residues. Deletions cut 3 bases from V and 4 bases from J, with 7 bases between. The DNA of the CDR3 is TGTGCCAGTAGTATTGGTAGGAATCAGCCCCAGCATTTT. Translation gives CASSIGRNQPQHF.

This clone was recorded once. The chain has TRBV10-1 and TRBJ1-6; no reliable D call. The V end lost 6 bases, the J end lost 0 bases, and 12 bases lay between the germline ends. CDR1 and CDR2 from the germline V gene are WNHNN and SYGVQD (reference sequence). The CDR3 length is 16 residues. The CDR3 spells CASRVTQSSYNSPLHF. The CDR3 bases are TGCGCCAGCAGGGTCACACAGAGCTCCTATAATTCACCCCTCCACTTT.

The CDR3 DNA follows: TGCGCCAGCAGCCAAGCTCCAGACAGGGTGTATTCACCCCTCCACTTT. This encodes CASSQAPDRVYSPLHF. V and J are TRBV4-1 and TRBJ1-6; 7 bases fit TRBD1. The V gene's germline CDR1 is MGHRA and CDR2 YSYEKL. CDR3 length: 16 residues. Trimming at V came to 1 base and at J to 8 bases, leaving 8 bases not matched to a gene.

This chain connects TRBV6-5 to TRBJ2-5; possibly TRBD1 for D (5 bases). The better agreement between TRBJ2-7 and the DNA end casts doubt on the J call. CDR1 is MNHEY and CDR2 is SVGAGI in the germline V gene. CDR3 length: 14 residues. The CDR3 nucleotides are TGTGCCAGCAAGACCTGGACAACGACCTACGAGCAGTACTTC. Encoded protein: CASKTWTTTYEQYF.